This T cell receptor beta chain is from a study of cytomegalovirus exposure and HLA in healthy donors. Overall study findings and caveats: The study listed some 160 cytomegalovirus-associated TCR beta chains. It was reported that TCR beta sequences correctly inferred the HLA-A and HLA-B alleles for most subjects.

PCR primers comprised 60 Vbeta and 13 Jbeta primers. Profiled with immunoSEQ multiplex PCR; TCRdb holds only in-frame clones, not every one. In the table there are 150,000 or so clones, 70% to 90% of which are singletons. In regard to this clone: As yet, its antigen is unknown.

This CDR3 has 15 amino acids. Germline CDR1 SNHLY, CDR2 FYNNEI. The V end lost 1 base, the J end lost 9 bases, and 16 bases lay between the germline ends. This clonotype originated in a woman between 18 and 29 years old in good health and CMV-seronegative. The chain uses TRBV2 and TRBJ2-1; a weak D match, TRBD2 (5 bases). The specimen was PBMCs. This CDR3 is CASSEGVLRVGEQFF. CDR3 DNA: TGTGCCAGCAGTGAAGGGGTGTTGCGGGTAGGTGAGCAGTTCTTC. The full variable domain, with the rest looked up from reference TRBV2 and TRBJ2-1, is EPEVTQTPSHQVTQMGQEVILRCVPISNHLYFYWYRQILGQKVEFLVSFYNNEISEKSEIFDDQFSVERPDGSNFTLKIRSTKLEDSAMYFCASSEGVLRVGEQFFGPGTRLTVL.